These 30 T cell receptor beta chains originate from one sample sequenced in a study of cytomegalovirus exposure and HLA in healthy donors. PCR employed 60 Vbeta and 13 Jbeta primers. Only in-frame clones appear in the TCRdb table, and some are missing; sequencing was by immunoSEQ multiplex PCR. The sample consists of roughly 180,000 clones, about four fifths of them appearing once. What was sequenced was PBMCs. These receptors were taken from a female donor in good health and CMV-seronegative.

This clone was seen a handful of times. The gene calls are TRBV6-5 and TRBJ2-3, with 15 bases fitting TRBD2. This CDR3 region has 14 residues. Trimming at V came to 6 bases and at J to 8 bases, leaving 3 bases not matched to a gene. CDR1 is MNHEY, CDR2 SVGAGI, per germline. CDR3 protein: CASSKGLAGGTQYF. The CDR3 DNA reads as TGTGCCAGCAGCAAGGGACTAGCGGGGGGTACGCAGTATTTT.

This chain connects TRBV19 to TRBJ2-3, with 7 bases matching TRBD1. CDR1 and CDR2 from the germline V gene are LNHDA and SQIVND (reference sequence). The CDR3 spans 14 residues. V was pared by 5 bases and J by 7 bases, with 9 bases of the junction left unmatched. CDR3: CASSWDSQENTQYF. CDR3 nucleotide sequence: TGTGCCAGTAGTTGGGACAGCCAAGAAAATACGCAGTATTTT.

The chain is built from TRBV7-9 and TRBJ2-3, with 7 bases aligning to TRBD2. Per the germline V gene, CDR1 is SEHNR and CDR2 is FQNEAQ (reference sequence). V was clipped by 5 bases and J by 0 bases; unmatched bases: 5. CDR3 size: 15 residues. In DNA form, the CDR3 reads TGTGCCAGCAGCCCGCTCGGGGGGAGCACAGATACGCAGTATTTT. Translated, it gives CASSPLGGSTDTQYF.

The gene calls are TRBV7-9 and TRBJ2-1; 9 bases align to TRBD2. Germline V CDR1 and CDR2: SEHNR, FQNEAQ (reference sequence). This CDR3 region has 16 residues. The V segment lost 2 bases and the J segment 3 bases; nucleotides outside the gene matches: 5. CDR3 DNA: TGTGCCAGCAGCTTAAAGAGACTAGCGGACTACAATGAGCAGTTCTTC. As protein: CASSLKRLADYNEQFF.

The genes are TRBV9 and TRBJ2-7; 8 bases are a match to TRBD1. From germline, CDR1 is SGDLS and CDR2 YYNGEE. This CDR3 contains 15 residues. V dropped 1 base and J dropped 5; count of bases not matched to a gene: 8. Here the CDR3 reads CASSVSAGGLNEQYF. The CDR3 DNA reads TGTGCCAGCAGCGTATCGGCAGGGGGCTTAAACGAGCAGTACTTC. The variable domain in full, completed from reference TRBV9 and TRBJ2-7, reads DSGVTQTPKHLITATGQRVTLRCSPRSGDLSVYWYQQSLDQGLQFLIQYYNGEERAKGNILERFSAQQFPDLHSELNLSSLELGDSALYFCASSVSAGGLNEQYFGPGTRLTVT.

The V and J genes are TRBV7-8 and TRBJ2-2; 7 positions match TRBD1. The J segment lost 2 bases and the V segment lost 4 bases, leaving 13 bases of the junction unmatched. Looked up from germline, CDR1 is SGHVS and CDR2 is FQNEAQ. This CDR3 has 18 residues. CDR3 loop: CASSSKGLTGPNTGELFF. As DNA, the CDR3 is TGTGCCAGCAGCTCTAAGGGGTTGACAGGGCCTAACACCGGGGAGCTGTTTTTT.

J is TRBJ1-1 and V is TRBV18; 9 nucleotides line up with TRBD1. With 6 bases clipped from V and 5 bases from J, the junction kept 13 bases outside the gene matches. The germline gives CDR1 KGHSH, CDR2 LQKENI. The CDR3 has 16 residues. In nucleotides, the CDR3 is TGTGCCAGCTCTCCAACAGGGGGCAGGGGGCAGACTGAAGCTTTCTTT. Protein sequence: CASSPTGGRGQTEAFF.

This clone came up a few times. The V call is TRBV7-9, the J call TRBJ1-1; D uncertain. Trimming took 5 bases from V and 7 from J, leaving 14 bases between them. Germline lookup yields CDR1 SEHNR and CDR2 FQNEAQ (reference sequence). The CDR3 has 13 amino acids. The CDR3 reads CASSPPGYGEAFF. The CDR3 DNA sequence: TGTGCCAGCAGCCCCCCCGGTTACGGTGAAGCTTTCTTT.

The V call is TRBV6-6, the J call TRBJ2-3; TRBD1 agrees at 7 bases. V dropped 7 bases and J dropped 8; count of bases not matched to a gene: 15. The CDR3 covers 15 residues. Per germline, CDR1 MNHNY and CDR2 SVGAGI (reference sequence). The CDR3 loop is CASILISDRFLTQYF. The DNA for the CDR3 is TGTGCCAGCATATTAATATCGGACAGGTTTCTTACGCAGTATTTT.

This chain connects TRBV6-6 to TRBJ1-5, with TRBD1 as a possible D gene (5 bases). Per germline, CDR1 MNHNY and CDR2 SVGAGI (reference sequence). V was shortened by 6 bases and J by 4 bases, with 19 bases between the two germline ends. The CDR3 contains 16 residues. DNA for the CDR3: TGTGCCAGCAGCAACCCATCACAGGTCGGGAATCAGCCCCAGCATTTT. Residues: CASSNPSQVGNQPQHF.

The chain uses TRBV6-4 and TRBJ2-1; no clear D gene. Germline V gene sequence: CDR1 MRHNA, CDR2 SNTAGT. CDR3 length: 17 amino acids. Trimming shortened V by 0 bases and J by 4 bases, and 16 bases separated the two germline ends. CDR3 sequence: CASSDSEVPTSYNEQFF. The CDR3 nucleotides read TGTGCCAGCAGTGACTCGGAAGTACCGACATCTTACAATGAGCAGTTCTTC.

The chain uses TRBV30 and TRBJ2-2; D unclear. From germline, CDR1 is GTSNPN and CDR2 SVGIG (reference sequence). The V end lost 0 bases, the J end lost 5 bases, and 4 bases lay between the germline ends. The CDR3 covers 12 residues. Here the CDR3 reads CAWSVETGELFF. Written as DNA, the CDR3 is TGTGCCTGGAGTGTAGAGACCGGGGAGCTGTTTTTT.

The V and J genes are TRBV2 and TRBJ1-1; D is possibly TRBD1 (5 bases). The CDR3 spans 12 residues. Between the trimmed V and J ends, which lost 7 bases and 0 bases, there was a span of 6 bases. The germline V gene encodes CDR1 SNHLY and CDR2 FYNNEI. Written as DNA, the CDR3 is TGTGCCAGCACAGGGTTGAACACTGAAGCTTTCTTT. It translates to CASTGLNTEAFF.

V is TRBV5-6 and J is TRBJ2-5; 7 bases align to TRBD2. CDR1 is SGHDT and CDR2 is YYEEEE in the germline V gene. The J segment lost 5 bases and the V segment lost 5 bases, leaving 6 bases of the junction unmatched. The CDR3 length is 13 residues. CDR3 nucleotides: TGTGCCAGCAGTGTGGGGGGGTATGAGACCCAGTACTTC. It encodes CASSVGGYETQYF.

The CDR3 region has the DNA TGTGCCAGCAGCGCAGGGACAGTTAATGAAAAACTGTTTTTT. Encoded protein: CASSAGTVNEKLFF. The chain has TRBV5-8 and TRBJ1-4; TRBD1 matches 7 bases. J lost 4 bases, V lost 4 bases, and 4 bases had no gene match. Germline values: CDR1 SGHTS, CDR2 YDEGEE. The CDR3 has 14 amino acids.

DNA for the CDR3: TGTGCCAGCAGCTCGGGACAGGGGGAAGAGACCCAGTACTTC. Protein product: CASSSGQGEETQYF. The J gene is TRBJ2-5, the V gene TRBV11-2; 11 nucleotides match TRBD1. Unmatched junction bases numbered 1, after V lost 4 bases and J lost 3 bases. This CDR3 comprises 14 residues. Germline V gene data show CDR1 as SGHAT and CDR2 as FQNNGV.

The CDR3 spells CAITGQGLAEQYF. Written as DNA, the CDR3 is TGTGCCATCACGGGACAGGGGCTCGCCGAGCAGTACTTC. This chain links TRBV10-3 with TRBJ2-7; TRBD1 aligns across 10 bases. Germline CDR1 is ENHRY and CDR2 is SYGVKD. V lost 7 bases to trimming and J lost 6 bases; unmatched junction nucleotides: 6. The CDR3 contains 13 residues.

This chain joins TRBV18 and TRBJ2-3; 10 bases are shared with TRBD2. V was clipped by 3 bases and J by 0 bases; unmatched bases: 3. This CDR3 has 16 amino acids. Per the germline V gene, CDR1 is KGHSH and CDR2 is LQKENI. The CDR3 sequence: CASSPMTSGSTDTQYF. The CDR3 DNA sequence: TGTGCCAGCTCACCGATGACTAGCGGGAGCACAGATACGCAGTATTTT.

V usage is TRBV29-1 and J usage is TRBJ2-1; the match to TRBD1 covers 7 bases. The CDR3 totals 17 residues. V trimming: 2 bases; J trimming: 4 bases; junction bases outside the gene matches: 14. In germline, CDR1 is SQVTM, CDR2 ANQGSEA. The CDR3: CSVEHLFAGTEYNEQFF. Written as DNA, the CDR3 is TGCAGCGTTGAACACCTTTTCGCCGGGACAGAATACAATGAGCAGTTCTTC.

This chain links TRBV30 with TRBJ2-1, with D tentatively TRBD2 (5 bases). Trimming took off 2 bases at V and 8 bases at J, with 13 bases between the two ends. CDR3 length: 13 amino acids. Germline loops: CDR1 GTSNPN, CDR2 SVGIG (reference sequence). CDR3 sequence: CAWSRSGLDEQFF. The CDR3 DNA follows: TGTGCCTGGAGTAGGAGCGGCCTGGATGAGCAGTTCTTC.

This clone was counted a few times. The genes are TRBV11-2 and TRBJ1-1, with a tentative D call TRBD1 (6 bases). This CDR3 region has 15 residues. V lost 1 base and J 1 base, leaving 10 bases between the germline ends. Per germline, CDR1 SGHAT and CDR2 FQNNGV. The CDR3 reads CASSLAPGQNTEAFF. CDR3 bases: TGTGCCAGCAGCTTAGCCCCGGGACAGAACACTGAAGCTTTCTTT.

CDR3 sequence reads: CASSQLFSDIIDLDEQYF. The CDR3 DNA sequence: TGTGCCAGTAGCCAACTTTTCTCGGACATCATCGACCTCGACGAGCAGTACTTC. This chain links TRBV19 with TRBJ2-7, with D perhaps matching TRBD1 (5 bases). Germline values: CDR1 LNHDA, CDR2 SQIVND (reference sequence). This CDR3 has 18 amino acids. V lost 6 bases and J 5 bases, leaving 29 bases between the germline ends.

This chain joins TRBV19 and TRBJ1-5, with D unclear. This CDR3 spans 16 amino acids. From germline, CDR1 is LNHDA and CDR2 SQIVND (reference sequence). Trimming took off 3 bases at V and 5 bases at J, with 17 bases between the two ends. CDR3 coding DNA: TGTGCCAGTAGTATTGGCCGAGGCTCTCTGGATCAGCCCCAGCATTTT. Translation: CASSIGRGSLDQPQHF. Based on the CDR3 plus reference TRBV19 and TRBJ1-5, the full variable domain is DGGITQSPKYLFRKEGQNVTLSCEQNLNHDAMYWYRQDPGQGLRLIYYSQIVNDFQKGDIAEGYSVSREKKESFPLTVTSAQKNPTAFYLCASSIGRGSLDQPQHFGDGTRLSIL.

As for this clone: The identical CDR3 is also encoded by other nucleotide sequences in the sample. The chain links TRBV28 to TRBJ2-1; 8 nucleotides match TRBD2. The CDR3 length is 14 residues. Per the germline V gene, CDR1 is MDHEN and CDR2 is SYDVKM. J gave up 4 bases and V 3 bases, and 2 bases lay outside the gene matches. For the CDR3, the DNA is TGTGCCAGCAGTTTGAGCGGGGGATACAATGAGCAGTTCTTC. Translating gives CASSLSGGYNEQFF.

The V and J genes are TRBV2 and TRBJ1-1; perhaps TRBD1 as D (5 bases). V shed 3 bases and J shed 3 bases, with 11 bases lying between them. The CDR3 consists of 14 residues. Germline values: CDR1 SNHLY, CDR2 FYNNEI. CDR3: CASSERGGDTEAFF. As DNA, the CDR3 is TGTGCCAGCAGTGAGCGCGGGGGAGACACTGAAGCTTTCTTT.

For the CDR3, the DNA is TGTGCCAGCAGTGTCGAACACGCTGGGACAGGGCGCACAGATACGCAGTATTTT. This translates into CASSVEHAGTGRTDTQYF. This chain joins TRBV2 and TRBJ2-3; 9 bases agree with TRBD1. J lost 1 base, V lost 4 bases, and 12 bases had no gene match. Germline CDR1 is SNHLY and CDR2 is FYNNEI. The CDR3 runs 18 residues.

This chain connects TRBV15 to TRBJ2-4; TRBD2 matches at 7 bases. Trimming cost V 8 bases and J 1 base; bases outside gene matches: 20. Germline loops: CDR1 LNHNV, CDR2 YYDKDF (reference sequence). CDR3 length equals 19 residues. The CDR3 reads CATLSVAGVSKVAKNIQYF. The CDR3 nucleotides read TGTGCCACCCTATCCGTGGCGGGAGTCTCCAAAGTCGCCAAAAACATTCAGTACTTC. Combining the CDR3 with reference TRBV15 and TRBJ2-4 gives the whole variable domain DAMVIQNPRYQVTQFGKPVTLSCSQTLNHNVMYWYQQKSSQAPKLLFHYYDKDFNNEADTPDNFQSRRPNTSFCFLDIRSPGLGDTAMYLCATLSVAGVSKVAKNIQYFGAGTRLSVL.

This clone was seen a few times. The chain recombines TRBV7-2 with TRBJ2-7, with D tentatively TRBD1 (6 bases). The CDR3 covers 14 residues. Germline V gene sequence: CDR1 SGHTA, CDR2 FQGNSA. The V and J ends lost 1 base and 2 bases respectively, with 9 bases between them. The CDR3 DNA follows: TGTGCCAGCAGCTTAGTACAGGGTCCCTACGAGCAGTACTTC. It encodes CASSLVQGPYEQYF.

Only a few counts were recorded for this clone. DNA for the CDR3: TGTGCCAGCAGCTCCGTCACAACGACACGACCGAACACTGAAGCTTTCTTT. Amino acids: CASSSVTTTRPNTEAFF. This chain uses TRBV5-4 with TRBJ1-1; D is undetermined. The CDR3 is made up of 17 amino acids. V was cut by 3 bases and J by 1 base, with 19 bases left in between. Germline V CDR1 and CDR2: SGHNT, YYREEE (reference sequence).

This chain links TRBV28 with TRBJ2-5; 14 bases fit TRBD2. Unmatched junction bases numbered 13, after V lost 1 base and J lost 9 bases. Germline CDR1 MDHEN, CDR2 SYDVKM. The CDR3 consists of 18 residues. CDR3 amino acids: CASSLYEWTSGGSKAQYF. CDR3 bases: TGTGCCAGCAGTTTATACGAGTGGACTAGCGGGGGGTCCAAGGCCCAGTACTTC. Filled out from reference TRBV28 and TRBJ2-5, the complete variable domain reads DVKVTQSSRYLVKRTGEKVFLECVQDMDHENMFWYRQDPGLGLRLIYFSYDVKMKEKGDIPEGYSVSREKKERFSLILESASTNQTSMYLCASSLYEWTSGGSKAQYFGPGTRLLVL.